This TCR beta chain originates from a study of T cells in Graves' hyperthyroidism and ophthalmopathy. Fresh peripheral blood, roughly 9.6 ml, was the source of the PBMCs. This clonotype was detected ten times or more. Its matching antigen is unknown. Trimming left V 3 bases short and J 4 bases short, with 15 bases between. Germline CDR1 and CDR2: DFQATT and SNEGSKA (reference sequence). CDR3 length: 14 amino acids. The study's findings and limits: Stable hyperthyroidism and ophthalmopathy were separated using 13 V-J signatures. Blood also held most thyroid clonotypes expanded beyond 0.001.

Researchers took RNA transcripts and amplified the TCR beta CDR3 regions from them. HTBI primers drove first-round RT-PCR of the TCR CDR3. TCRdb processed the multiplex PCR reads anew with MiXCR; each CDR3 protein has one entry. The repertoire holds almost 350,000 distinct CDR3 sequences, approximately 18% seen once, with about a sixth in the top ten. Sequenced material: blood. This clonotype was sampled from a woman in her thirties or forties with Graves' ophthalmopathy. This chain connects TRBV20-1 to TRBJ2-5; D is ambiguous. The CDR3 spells CSASPLTGRETQYF. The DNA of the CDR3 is TGCAGTGCTAGCCCATTGACCGGCAGAGAGACCCAGTACTTC.